The present entry profiles one T cell receptor beta chain with its context. The target antigen is unknown. This CDR3 is 15 amino acids long. J gave up 5 bases and V 3 bases, and 10 bases lay outside the gene matches. Germline lookup yields CDR1 SGHRS and CDR2 YFSETQ. The entry originates in a study of OX40 agonist ivuxolimab in advanced cancers. For the study at large: Ivuxolimab doses were 0.01, 0.1, 0.3, 1.5, 3 or 10 mg/kg every 2 weeks.

Study-wide points: Average numbers of expanded clones were greater in CD8+ T cells than in CD4+.

The table came from immunoSEQ multiplex PCR; TCRdb's copy has only in-frame clones and leaves some out. The sample lists approximately 40,000 clones, about 80% seen once, with approximately 6.9% in the top ten. The origin of this receptor is an adult with an advanced solid tumor such as melanoma, head and neck, liver or kidney cancer. This rearrangement joins TRBV5-1 to TRBJ2-7; the match to TRBD1 covers 8 bases. The sample in question was CD4+ or CD8+ T cells sorted from blood, obtained in a trial of the OX40 agonist ivuxolimab. CDR3 residues: CASSSTTGTGNEQYF. CDR3 nucleotide sequence: TGCGCCAGCAGCTCAACAACAGGGACAGGAAACGAGCAGTACTTC.